This T cell receptor beta chain is drawn from a study of T cells expressing NK-cell markers. Regarding the study as a whole: Also leading the CD3+CD56-NKG2C+ fraction in a handful of donors were these clonotypes.

CDR1 is SNHLY, CDR2 FYNNEI, per germline. CDR3 size: 14 residues. With the 5' RACE reads reprocessed, TCRdb shows one record per CDR3 protein and no DNA. This listing includes 300,000 to 450,000 distinct CDR3 sequences. Note on this clonotype: Its target is unknown.

The TCR originated in a man aged 18-75 years in good health. This chain uses TRBV2 with TRBJ2-7; TCRdb names TRBD2, which stays unverified in the absence of DNA. The sequencing input was blood T cells: a sorted CD56 or NKG2C T cell subset, CD4+ or CD8+ T cells, or bulk PBMC T cells (not recorded which). The CDR3 loop reads CASTGWESSYEQYF.